The 17 T cell receptor beta chains below all came from one sample that was sequenced in a study of blood T cells in healthy people across ages. The authors ran a second PCR of 7 to 11 cycles using a sample-barcoded 5' primer and a J-beta primer mix. TCRdb re-called the 5' RACE reads through MiXCR, storing one row per CDR3 protein. The top ten clones hold 20% to 25% of a sample with around 900,000 distinct CDR3 sequences, roughly 51% of them seen once. The sequencing sample was made of blood. Receptors were obtained from a woman aged 55-70 years in good health.

This chain links TRBV28 with TRBJ2-7, with D possibly matching TRBD1 (5 bases). This CDR3 contains 13 residues. Trimming left V 7 bases short and J 2 bases short, with 12 bases between. Germline loops: CDR1 MDHEN, CDR2 SYDVKM. The CDR3 loop is CASNAGQTYEQYF. The CDR3 region has the DNA TGTGCCAGCAATGCAGGACAAACCTACGAGCAGTACTTC.

The sample holds a few counts of this clonotype. J is TRBJ2-5 and V is TRBV6-5, with D uncertain. Germline V lookup: CDR1 MNHEY, CDR2 SVGAGI. The CDR3 is made up of 13 amino acids. Trimming shortened V by 6 bases and J by 4 bases, and 12 bases separated the two germline ends. CDR3 in amino acids: CASRGQSIETQYF. DNA of the CDR3: TGTGCCAGCAGGGGCCAGAGTATAGAGACCCAGTACTTC.

This clonotype was found a few times. CDR3 protein: CASSKTSGIPSTDTQYF. In DNA, the CDR3 is TGTGCCAGCAGTAAGACTAGCGGTATCCCTAGCACAGATACGCAGTATTTT. V usage is TRBV12-3 or TRBV12-4 and J usage is TRBJ2-3, with 9 bases matching TRBD2. CDR3 size: 17 residues. With 5 bases clipped from V and 0 bases from J, the junction kept 9 bases outside the gene matches.

The V call is TRBV27, the J call TRBJ2-7; D is possibly TRBD1 (5 bases). Between the trimmed V and J ends, which lost 6 bases and 7 bases, there was a span of 10 bases. The CDR3 loop spans 11 amino acids. Germline loops: CDR1 MNHEY, CDR2 SMNVEV (reference sequence). The CDR3 DNA reads as TGTGCCAGCAGGTACGCAGGGGAGCAGTACTTC. Residues: CASRYAGEQYF.

This clonotype was recorded a few times. V is TRBV7-9 and J is TRBJ2-7, with D possibly called TRBD1 or TRBD2 (5 bases each). V lost 5 bases and J 5 bases, leaving 22 bases between the germline ends. The length of the CDR3 is 16 residues. The V gene's germline CDR1 is SEHNR and CDR2 FQNEAQ (reference sequence). The CDR3 region is CASSSTRTPWGNEQYF. The CDR3 DNA follows: TGTGCCAGCAGCAGTACGAGGACTCCGTGGGGGAACGAGCAGTACTTC. Filled out from reference TRBV7-9 and TRBJ2-7, the complete variable domain reads DTGVSQNPRHKITKRGQNVTFRCDPISEHNRLYWYRQTLGQGPEFLTYFQNEAQLEKSRLLSDRFSAERPKGSFSTLEIQRTEQGDSAMYLCASSSTRTPWGNEQYFGPGTRLTVT.

This chain connects TRBV10-3 to TRBJ2-3; no firm D call. Germline V gene data show CDR1 as ENHRY and CDR2 as SYGVKD. The CDR3 totals 12 residues. Trimming left V 3 bases short and J 10 bases short, with 11 bases between. Written as DNA, the CDR3 is TGTGCCATCAGTGATCTCGGGCAGGCGCAGTATTTT. Translated, it gives CAISDLGQAQYF.

The J gene is TRBJ2-1, the V gene TRBV20-1, with TRBD1 identical over 9 bases. V lost 1 base and J lost 8; bases outside the gene matches: 6. Looked up from germline, CDR1 is DFQATT and CDR2 is SNEGSKA (reference sequence). The CDR3 length is 14 residues. The CDR3 DNA reads as TGCAGTGCTAGAGTACGGGACAGGGTATATGAGCAGTTCTTC. Translated, it gives CSARVRDRVYEQFF.

This clonotype turned up a few times. The chain joins TRBV4-3 to TRBJ2-7; TRBD2 matches 16 bases. The germline gives CDR1 LGHNA, CDR2 YSLEER. V dropped 4 bases and J dropped 0; count of bases not matched to a gene: 3. The CDR3 extends over 17 amino acids. In DNA form, the CDR3 reads TGCGCCAGCAGCCCGGGACTAGCGGGAGGGACCTCCTACGAGCAGTACTTC. It yields the protein CASSPGLAGGTSYEQYF.

The table lists this clonotype with a count of one. The chain uses TRBV18 and TRBJ2-7; maybe TRBD2 (6 bases). Trimming stripped 2 bases from V and 5 bases from J, with 13 bases between. CDR1 and CDR2 (germline): KGHSH, LQKENI. This CDR3 spans 14 amino acids. The CDR3 reads CASSPLGLNHEQYF. The CDR3 DNA reads TGTGCCAGCTCACCATTGGGACTCAATCACGAGCAGTACTTC.

The V gene is TRBV30, the J gene TRBJ2-6, with D unresolved. Trimming shortened V by 0 bases and J by 4 bases, and 16 bases separated the two germline ends. Germline CDR1 and CDR2: GTSNPN and SVGIG (reference sequence). There are 17 residues in the CDR3. The CDR3 region has the DNA TGTGCCTGGAGTGTAGGGTATTCGGCGGCAGGGGCCAACGTCCTGACTTTC. The encoded protein is CAWSVGYSAAGANVLTF.

The chain uses TRBV2 and TRBJ2-7; D may be TRBD1 (5 bases). CDR1 and CDR2 from the germline V gene are SNHLY and FYNNEI. Trimming removed 10 bases from V and 0 bases from J, with 13 bases in between. This CDR3 comprises 13 residues. The CDR3 spells CATRWGASYEQYF. CDR3 in DNA: TGTGCCACCCGGTGGGGCGCCTCCTACGAGCAGTACTTC.

This chain connects TRBV29-1 to TRBJ1-1; TRBD1 matches 7 bases. After removal of 7 bases from V and 0 bases from J, the junction contained 5 bases not matched to a gene. The CDR3 is 13 residues long. Germline V CDR1 and CDR2: SQVTM, ANQGSEA. The CDR3 protein is CSARDRMNTEAFF. DNA of the CDR3: TGCAGCGCCCGGGACAGAATGAACACTGAAGCTTTCTTT.

This clonotype was detected a few times. The chain links TRBV6-5 to TRBJ1-2, with TRBD1 matching over 8 bases. V dropped 5 bases and J dropped 1; count of bases not matched to a gene: 3. CDR1 is MNHEY and CDR2 is SVGAGI in the germline V gene. The CDR3 is made up of 14 amino acids. DNA for the CDR3: TGTGCCAGCAGTCGACAGGGGTTTAACTATGGCTACACCTTC. Residues: CASSRQGFNYGYTF.

The chain combines TRBV12-3 or TRBV12-4 with TRBJ1-2; D possibly corresponds to TRBD1 (5 bases). V was shortened by 5 bases and J by 4 bases, with 23 bases between the two germline ends. This CDR3 region has 17 residues. The CDR3 is CASSAPGRRAPSYGYTF. The CDR3 DNA reads TGTGCCAGCAGTGCCCCGGGACGGCGCGCCCCCAGCTATGGCTACACCTTC.

V is TRBV12-3 or TRBV12-4 and J is TRBJ2-5; possible D gene TRBD2, 6 bases. With 3 bases removed from V and 5 bases from J, the gap between germline ends came to 10 bases. The CDR3 length is 13 residues. In DNA, the CDR3 is TGTGCCAGCAGTTTCCGGGCGGGGGAGACCCAGTACTTC. It translates to CASSFRAGETQYF.

This clonotype was observed a single time. V and J are TRBV5-1 and TRBJ2-3; 10 nucleotides line up with TRBD2. The V and J ends lost 0 bases and 6 bases, in that order; junction bases with no gene match: 10. The CDR3 has 17 residues. The germline gives CDR1 SGHRS, CDR2 YFSETQ. CDR3 sequence: CASSLVPSGRGADTQYF. CDR3 bases: TGCGCCAGCAGCTTGGTGCCGAGCGGGAGGGGCGCGGATACGCAGTATTTT.

This clonotype was seen at least ten times. This rearrangement joins TRBV29-1 to TRBJ2-7, with TRBD1 matching 10 bases. V shed 4 bases, J shed 2 bases, and the junction held 5 bases outside the gene matches. There are 14 residues in the CDR3. CDR1 and CDR2 from the germline V gene are SQVTM and ANQGSEA. The CDR3 DNA reads TGCAGCGTTGGCCCGGGACAGGGGACCTACGAGCAGTACTTC. This sequence encodes CSVGPGQGTYEQYF.